The clone carrying this T cell receptor beta chain was observed a handful of times. TCRdb redid the calling of the 5' RACE reads with MiXCR, one entry per CDR3 protein. The sample includes some 1,700,000 distinct CDR3 sequences, less than 40% of them seen just once. The sample belongs to a study of identical twins. Unmatched junction bases numbered 18, after V lost 4 bases and J lost 0 bases. This CDR3 is 20 amino acids long. From germline, CDR1 is SGHRS and CDR2 YFSETQ. The receptor's source is a newborn girl in good health. V is TRBV5-1 and J is TRBJ2-3, with TRBD2 matching over 9 bases. The sequenced sample consisted of cord blood. CDR3: CASSPRRSLAGSPSTDTQYF. CDR3 nucleotide sequence: TGCGCCAGCAGCCCTCGGCGGAGTCTAGCGGGATCCCCTAGCACAGATACGCAGTATTTT.